These 24 T cell receptor beta chains came from one sample sequenced in a study of T cell responses to AZD1222 COVID-19 vaccine. TCRdb's table, derived via immunoSEQ multiplex PCR, lists solely in-frame clones and lacks some. The table includes around 140,000 clones, 75% to 95% detected once. Source: peripheral blood, taken 28 days after the second AZD1222 dose. The receptors originated from an adult who received the AZD1222 COVID-19 vaccine.

The chain joins TRBV11-2 to TRBJ1-1, with unresolved D. V lost 0 bases to trimming and J lost 12 bases, with 14 bases between them. Looked up from germline, CDR1 is SGHAT and CDR2 is FQNNGV. This CDR3 is built from 13 residues. CDR3 amino acids: CASSLEGTVFPFF. Written as DNA, the CDR3 is TGTGCCAGCAGCTTAGAGGGAACAGTATTCCCTTTCTTT.

The V gene is TRBV5-6, the J gene TRBJ1-1; no firm D call. The CDR3 runs 14 residues. V was shortened by 1 base and J by 1 base, with 8 bases between the two germline ends. Looked up from germline, CDR1 is SGHDT and CDR2 is YYEEEE. DNA of the CDR3: TGTGCCAGCAGCTTGATCGGAGCGAACACTGAAGCTTTCTTT. This translates into CASSLIGANTEAFF. The variable domain in full, completed from reference TRBV5-6 and TRBJ1-1, reads DAGVTQSPTHLIKTRGQQVTLRCSPKSGHDTVSWYQQALGQGPQFIFQYYEEEERQRGNFPDRFSGHQFPNYSSELNVNALLLGDSALYLCASSLIGANTEAFFGQGTRLTVV.

This chain uses TRBV7-9 with TRBJ2-1; 8 positions agree with TRBD1. V lost 6 bases and J lost 4; bases outside the gene matches: 8. The CDR3 extends over 15 amino acids. Germline V lookup: CDR1 SEHNR, CDR2 FQNEAQ (reference sequence). CDR3 bases: TGTGCCAGCAGACTAGGTGGGACAGGTTACAATGAGCAGTTCTTC. Protein product: CASRLGGTGYNEQFF.

This clone was observed a handful of times. CDR3 nucleotide sequence: TGTGCCAGCAGACGGGACAGGGACTATGAAAAACTGTTTTTT. This encodes CASRRDRDYEKLFF. V is TRBV27 and J is TRBJ1-4; 9 bases fit TRBD1. The CDR3 has 14 residues. V trimming: 6 bases; J trimming: 6 bases; junction bases outside the gene matches: 5. Germline CDR1 and CDR2: MNHEY and SMNVEV (reference sequence). The full variable domain, completed using reference TRBV27 and TRBJ1-4, is EAQVTQNPRYLITVTGKKLTVTCSQNMNHEYMSWYRQDPGLGLRQIYYSMNVEVTDKGDVPEGYKVSRKEKRNFPLILESPSPNQTSLYFCASRRDRDYEKLFFGSGTQLSVL.

J is TRBJ1-6 and V is TRBV7-9, with D hard to call. This CDR3 spans 15 amino acids. V shed 1 base and J shed 2 bases, with 6 bases lying between them. CDR1 and CDR2 from the germline V gene are SEHNR and FQNEAQ (reference sequence). CDR3 bases: TGTGCCAGCAGCTTAGGGACTACCTATAATTCACCCCTCCACTTT. It specifies CASSLGTTYNSPLHF.

The chain uses TRBV11-1 and TRBJ2-1, with 8 bases that match TRBD2. V lost 8 bases and J lost 5; bases outside the gene matches: 14. CDR1 is SGHAT, CDR2 FQDESV, per germline (reference sequence). The CDR3 has 16 amino acids. The CDR3 sequence: CASVYQAAGADNEQFF. Here the CDR3 DNA reads TGTGCCAGCGTTTACCAAGCAGCGGGGGCCGACAATGAGCAGTTCTTC.

The chain combines TRBV14 with TRBJ1-2; D remains ambiguous. The ends were cut back, 1 base at V and 0 bases at J, with 9 bases in the middle. CDR3 length: 15 residues. Germline values: CDR1 SGHDN, CDR2 FVKESK. This chain's CDR3 is CASSQGRRTNYGYTF. CDR3 coding DNA: TGTGCCAGCAGCCAAGGGCGGAGGACTAACTATGGCTACACCTTC. Filled out from reference TRBV14 and TRBJ1-2, the complete variable domain reads EAGVTQFPSHSVIEKGQTVTLRCDPISGHDNLYWYRRVMGKEIKFLLHFVKESKQDESGMPNNRFLAERTGGTYSTLKVQPAELEDSGVYFCASSQGRRTNYGYTFGSGTRLTVV.

The chain recombines TRBV18 with TRBJ1-3; 10 bases agree with TRBD1. The CDR3 sequence is 15 residues long. V was pared by 3 bases and J by 4 bases, with 3 bases of the junction left unmatched. Germline V gene sequence: CDR1 KGHSH, CDR2 LQKENI. Here the CDR3 DNA reads TGTGCCAGCTCACCCGGACAGGGGGTCGGAAACACCATATATTTT. Translating it yields CASSPGQGVGNTIYF.

The rearrangement uses TRBV6-5 and TRBJ2-6; 8 bases match TRBD1. The J segment lost 2 bases and the V segment lost 3 bases, leaving 3 bases of the junction unmatched. Looked up from germline, CDR1 is MNHEY and CDR2 is SVGAGI. CDR3 length equals 16 residues. The CDR3 sequence is CASSYFRGPGANVLTF. The CDR3 region has the DNA TGTGCCAGCAGTTATTTCAGGGGGCCTGGGGCCAACGTCCTGACTTTC.

This rearrangement joins TRBV24-1 to TRBJ2-5; either TRBD1 or TRBD2 may fit D (5 bases each). Germline CDR1 is KGHDR and CDR2 is SFDVKD. This CDR3 has 12 amino acids. V was trimmed by 2 bases and J by 5 bases, leaving 5 bases between them. Here the CDR3 reads CATSDWGETQYF. In DNA form, the CDR3 reads TGTGCCACCAGTGATTGGGGGGAGACCCAGTACTTC.

The J gene is TRBJ1-1, the V gene TRBV13; D gene ambiguous. The CDR3 spans 13 residues. V was trimmed by 4 bases and J by 6 bases, leaving 12 bases between them. CDR1 is PRHDT, CDR2 FYEKMQ, per germline (reference sequence). In DNA form, the CDR3 reads TGTGCCAGCAGCTCCGGGCAGCTCTCTGAAGCTTTCTTT. Translation: CASSSGQLSEAFF.

V gene TRBV3-1 (or the pseudogene TRBV3-2) combines with J gene TRBJ1-2, with 10 positions matching TRBD1. V lost 3 bases and J lost 9; bases outside the gene matches: 16. Germline V lookup: CDR1 LGHDT, CDR2 YNNKEL (reference sequence). The CDR3 is 17 amino acids. The CDR3 DNA reads as TGTGCCAGCAGCCAGCAGGACAGGGGGGGAGGAGGAGGGCGCTACACCTTC. Translating gives CASSQQDRGGGGGRYTF.

This clone is a singleton in its sample. This sequence joins TRBV3-1 (or the pseudogene TRBV3-2) and TRBJ1-1; 7 bases line up with TRBD1. CDR3 length: 15 amino acids. Unmatched junction bases numbered 6, after V lost 0 bases and J lost 5 bases. From germline, CDR1 is LGHDT and CDR2 YNNKEL (reference sequence). The CDR3 reads CASSQEVTGWTEAFF. The DNA for the CDR3 is TGTGCCAGCAGCCAAGAAGTGACAGGGTGGACTGAAGCTTTCTTT.

The chain carries TRBV18 and TRBJ1-1; no reliable D call. Germline V gene lookup returns CDR1 KGHSH and CDR2 LQKENI. This CDR3 spans 14 amino acids. V was clipped by 3 bases and J by 3 bases, with 11 bases between them. The CDR3 sequence: CASSPGWRDTEAFF. CDR3 in DNA: TGTGCCAGCTCACCCGGGTGGCGCGACACTGAAGCTTTCTTT.

The chain is built from TRBV30 and TRBJ1-1; no reliable D call. The CDR3 runs to 13 residues. V lost 3 bases, J lost 0 bases, and 8 bases lay in between. Germline V lookup: CDR1 GTSNPN, CDR2 SVGIG (reference sequence). The CDR3 loop is CAWSRVMNTEAFF. The CDR3 DNA follows: TGTGCCTGGAGCCGGGTTATGAACACTGAAGCTTTCTTT.

The rearrangement links TRBV2 to TRBJ1-1, with 8 bases aligning to TRBD1. V lost 6 bases to trimming and J lost 2 bases; unmatched junction nucleotides: 5. This CDR3 is built from 14 residues. CDR1 and CDR2 from the germline V gene are SNHLY and FYNNEI. CDR3 sequence reads: CASREQGENTEAFF. CDR3 bases: TGTGCCAGCAGAGAACAGGGGGAAAACACTGAAGCTTTCTTT.

The rearrangement uses TRBV15 and TRBJ2-6, with D maybe TRBD1 (5 bases). The CDR3 runs to 14 residues. The V end lost 3 bases, the J end lost 4 bases, and 7 bases lay between the germline ends. Looked up from germline, CDR1 is LNHNV and CDR2 is YYDKDF (reference sequence). CDR3 loop: CATSSGAGANVLTF. The CDR3 bases are TGTGCCACCAGCAGTGGGGCGGGGGCCAACGTCCTGACTTTC.

Regarding this clone: A junction end diverges from the germline sequence, so it may reflect a read error. This chain connects TRBV7-7 to TRBJ1-2; D is unresolved. The germline gives CDR1 SSHAT, CDR2 FNYEAQ (reference sequence). The CDR3 is 15 residues long. The CDR3 region is CASSPSRDSNYGYTF. CDR3 in DNA: TGTGCTAGCAGCCCAAGCCGGGATTCTAACTATGGCTACACCTTC. The full variable domain, its missing parts supplied by reference TRBV7-7 and TRBJ1-2, is GAGVSQSPRYKVTKRGQDVTLRCDPISSHATLYWYQQALGQGPEFLTYFNYEAQPDKSGLPSDRFSAERPEGSISTLTIQRTEQRDSAMYRCASSPSRDSNYGYTFGSGTRLTVV.

V is TRBV19 and J is TRBJ2-1; D is undetermined. In germline, CDR1 is LNHDA, CDR2 SQIVND (reference sequence). CDR3 length: 11 residues. V gave up 5 bases and J gave up 6 bases, with 5 bases separating them. Here the CDR3 reads CASSLRNEQFF. In DNA form, the CDR3 reads TGTGCCAGTAGTCTCCGCAATGAGCAGTTCTTC.

The genes are TRBV4-3 and TRBJ2-1; 8 bases are shared with TRBD1. This CDR3 is built from 12 residues. Germline CDR1 and CDR2: LGHNA and YSLEER. The trim removed 3 bases at V and 16 bases at J, leaving 8 bases unmatched. The CDR3 protein is CASSHLRTGYFF. The CDR3 DNA reads TGCGCCAGCAGCCACCTTCGGACAGGGTACTTCTTC.

The chain links TRBV10-3 to TRBJ2-7; 12 bases line up with TRBD2. Per germline, CDR1 ENHRY and CDR2 SYGVKD. V shed 0 bases and J 3 bases; nucleotides not matched to a gene: 3. The CDR3 length is 16 residues. In DNA form, the CDR3 reads TGTGCCATCAGTGAGTCCACTAGCGGGGGGTACTACGAGCAGTACTTC. It translates to CAISESTSGGYYEQYF.

This chain joins TRBV28 and TRBJ1-5; a possible D gene is TRBD1 (5 bases). The CDR3 spans 14 residues. The germline gives CDR1 MDHEN, CDR2 SYDVKM. Trimming took off 9 bases at V and 0 bases at J, with 12 bases between the two ends. CDR3 sequence: CASLLDSSNQPQHF. The CDR3, as DNA: TGTGCCAGTCTTTTAGACAGTAGCAATCAGCCCCAGCATTTT.

J is TRBJ2-2 and V is TRBV7-2; D perhaps matches TRBD2 (6 bases). CDR1 is SGHTA and CDR2 is FQGNSA in the germline V gene. With 2 bases removed from V and 4 bases from J, the gap between germline ends came to 8 bases. CDR3 length: 14 amino acids. The CDR3 region is CASSLYGGTGELFF. Written as DNA, the CDR3 is TGTGCCAGCAGCTTATACGGGGGCACCGGGGAGCTGTTTTTT.

CDR3 in DNA: TGTGCCAGCAGTACTACTAGCGGACTTTCCTACGAGCAGTACGTC. Residues: CASSTTSGLSYEQYV. This sequence joins TRBV6-5 and TRBJ2-7; 8 bases are a match to TRBD2. V dropped 5 bases and J dropped 1; count of bases not matched to a gene: 7. The germline V gene has CDR1 MNHEY and CDR2 SVGAGI. This CDR3 is 15 amino acids long.